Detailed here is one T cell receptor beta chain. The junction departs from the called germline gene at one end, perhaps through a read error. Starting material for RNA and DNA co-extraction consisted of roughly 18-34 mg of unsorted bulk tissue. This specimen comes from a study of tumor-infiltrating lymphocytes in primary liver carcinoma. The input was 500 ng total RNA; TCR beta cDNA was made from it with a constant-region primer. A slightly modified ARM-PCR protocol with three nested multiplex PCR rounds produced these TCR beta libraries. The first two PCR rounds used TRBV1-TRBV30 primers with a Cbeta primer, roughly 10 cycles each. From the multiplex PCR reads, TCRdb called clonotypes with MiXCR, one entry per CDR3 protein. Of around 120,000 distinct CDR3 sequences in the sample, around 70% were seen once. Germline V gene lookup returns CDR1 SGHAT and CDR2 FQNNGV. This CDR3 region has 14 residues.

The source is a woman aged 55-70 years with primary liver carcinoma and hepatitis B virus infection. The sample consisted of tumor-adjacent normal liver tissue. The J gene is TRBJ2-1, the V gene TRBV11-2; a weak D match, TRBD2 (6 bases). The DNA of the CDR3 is TGTGCCAGCAGCTGGATTAGCGGTTACAAAGAGCAGTTCTTC. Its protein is CASSWISGYKEQFF.